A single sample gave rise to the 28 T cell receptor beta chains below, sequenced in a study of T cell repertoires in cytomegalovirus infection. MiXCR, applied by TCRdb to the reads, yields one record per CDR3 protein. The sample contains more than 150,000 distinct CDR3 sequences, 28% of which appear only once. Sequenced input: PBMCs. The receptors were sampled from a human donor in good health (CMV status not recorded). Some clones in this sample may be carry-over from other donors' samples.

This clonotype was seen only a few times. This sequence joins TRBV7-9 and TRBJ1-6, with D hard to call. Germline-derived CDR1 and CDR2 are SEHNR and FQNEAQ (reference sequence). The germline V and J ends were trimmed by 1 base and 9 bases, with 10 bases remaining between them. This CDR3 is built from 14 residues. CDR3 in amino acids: CASSLGSSGSPLHF. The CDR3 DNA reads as TGTGCCAGCAGCTTAGGCAGCAGCGGTTCACCCCTCCACTTT.

The CDR3 region has the DNA TGTGCCAGCACCAGGAACAGGGGGAGAAACACCATATATTTT. It translates to CASTRNRGRNTIYF. The chain joins TRBV2 to TRBJ1-3, with TRBD1 matching over 8 bases. Germline values: CDR1 SNHLY, CDR2 FYNNEI. This CDR3 has 14 amino acids. J lost 5 bases, V lost 7 bases, and 7 bases had no gene match. The full variable domain, its missing parts supplied by reference TRBV2 and TRBJ1-3, is EPEVTQTPSHQVTQMGQEVILRCVPISNHLYFYWYRQILGQKVEFLVSFYNNEISEKSEIFDDQFSVERPDGSNFTLKIRSTKLEDSAMYFCASTRNRGRNTIYFGEGSWLTVV.

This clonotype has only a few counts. The CDR3 spells CASRPPGVSNQPQHF. DNA for the CDR3: TGTGCCAGTAGGCCCCCGGGAGTGAGCAATCAGCCCCAGCATTTT. This chain connects TRBV19 to TRBJ1-5; D is unresolved. This CDR3 has 15 amino acids. Trimming stripped 6 bases from V and 1 base from J, with 13 bases between. Germline values: CDR1 LNHDA, CDR2 SQIVND (reference sequence).

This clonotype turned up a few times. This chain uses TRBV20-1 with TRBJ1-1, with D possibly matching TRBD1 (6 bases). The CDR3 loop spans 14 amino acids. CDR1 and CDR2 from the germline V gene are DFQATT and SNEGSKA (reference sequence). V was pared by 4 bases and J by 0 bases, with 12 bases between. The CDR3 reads CSATRTVLNTEAFF. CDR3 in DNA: TGCAGTGCTACCAGGACAGTTTTGAACACTGAAGCTTTCTTT.

Here the CDR3 DNA reads TGCAGCTTCCAACAGGGCTATGGCTACACCTTC. It codes for CSFQQGYGYTF. This chain links TRBV29-1 with TRBJ1-2; tentatively, D is TRBD1 (6 bases). CDR1 and CDR2 from the germline V gene are SQVTM and ANQGSEA. Trimming removed 8 bases at V and 4 bases at J, with 11 bases between. CDR3 length: 11 amino acids.

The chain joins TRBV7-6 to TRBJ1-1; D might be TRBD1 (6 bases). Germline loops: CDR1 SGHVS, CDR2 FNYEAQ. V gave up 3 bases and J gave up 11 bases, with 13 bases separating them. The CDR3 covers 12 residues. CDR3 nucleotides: TGTGCCAGCAGCTTCACAGGGACACCCGCTTTCTTT. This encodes CASSFTGTPAFF.

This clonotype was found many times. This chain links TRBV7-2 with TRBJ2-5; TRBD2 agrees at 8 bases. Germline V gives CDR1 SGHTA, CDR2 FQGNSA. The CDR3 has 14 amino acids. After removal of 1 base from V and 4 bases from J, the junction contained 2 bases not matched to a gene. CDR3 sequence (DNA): TGTGCCAGCAGCTTAGGCCGGGGGGGAGAGACCCAGTACTTC. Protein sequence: CASSLGRGGETQYF.

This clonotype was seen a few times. The CDR3 loop is CASRNSDGDTQYF. The CDR3 DNA is TGTGCCAGTCGAAACAGCGATGGAGATACGCAGTATTTT. V gene TRBV28 combines with J gene TRBJ2-3; no clear D. Trimming shortened V by 9 bases and J by 5 bases, and 15 bases separated the two germline ends. The germline gives CDR1 MDHEN, CDR2 SYDVKM. This CDR3 has 13 amino acids.

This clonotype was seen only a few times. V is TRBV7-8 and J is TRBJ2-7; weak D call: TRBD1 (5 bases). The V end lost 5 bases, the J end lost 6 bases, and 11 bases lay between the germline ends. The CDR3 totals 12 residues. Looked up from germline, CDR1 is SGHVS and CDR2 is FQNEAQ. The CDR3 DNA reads TGTGCCAGCAGCCCCCTAGGGGCCGAGCAGTACTTC. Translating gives CASSPLGAEQYF.

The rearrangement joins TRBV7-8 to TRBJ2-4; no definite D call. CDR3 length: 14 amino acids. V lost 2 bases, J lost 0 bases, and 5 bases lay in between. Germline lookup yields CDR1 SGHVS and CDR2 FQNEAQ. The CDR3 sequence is CASSLSLAKNIQYF. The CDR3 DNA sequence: TGTGCCAGCAGCTTAAGTTTAGCCAAAAACATTCAGTACTTC.

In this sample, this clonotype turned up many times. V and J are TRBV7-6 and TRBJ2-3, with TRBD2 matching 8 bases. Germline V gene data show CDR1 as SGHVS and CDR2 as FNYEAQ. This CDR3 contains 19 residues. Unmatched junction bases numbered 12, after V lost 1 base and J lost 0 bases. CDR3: CASSLVVAGRIHSTDTQYF. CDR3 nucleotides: TGTGCCAGCAGCTTAGTGGTAGCGGGGCGGATTCATAGCACAGATACGCAGTATTTT. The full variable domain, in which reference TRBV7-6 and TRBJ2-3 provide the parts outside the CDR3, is GAGVSQSPRYKVTKRGQDVALRCDPISGHVSLYWYRQALGQGPEFLTYFNYEAQQDKSGLPNDRFSAERPEGSISTLTIQRTEQRDSAMYRCASSLVVAGRIHSTDTQYFGPGTRLTVL.

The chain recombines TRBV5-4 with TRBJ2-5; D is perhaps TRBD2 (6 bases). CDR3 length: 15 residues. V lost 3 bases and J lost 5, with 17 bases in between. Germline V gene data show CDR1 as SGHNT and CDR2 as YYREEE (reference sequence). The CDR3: CASSSPGTGRETQYF. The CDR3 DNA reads TGTGCCAGCAGCTCCCCAGGGACGGGGAGGGAGACCCAGTACTTC.

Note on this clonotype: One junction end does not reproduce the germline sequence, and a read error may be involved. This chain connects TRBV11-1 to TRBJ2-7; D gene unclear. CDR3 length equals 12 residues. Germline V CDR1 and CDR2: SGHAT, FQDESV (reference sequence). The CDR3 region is CASSLVPYEQCF. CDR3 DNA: TGTGCCAGCAGCTTAGTTCCCTACGAGCAGTGCTTC.

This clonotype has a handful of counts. CDR3 in amino acids: CASSFHSGGRTNEKLFF. The CDR3 nucleotides are TGTGCCAGCAGCTTTCACTCTGGGGGAAGAACTAATGAAAAACTGTTTTTT. This chain links TRBV7-9 with TRBJ1-4; tentatively, D is TRBD1 (5 bases). The germline V and J ends were trimmed by 3 bases and 1 base, with 15 bases remaining between them. Germline lookup yields CDR1 SEHNR and CDR2 FQNEAQ (reference sequence). This CDR3 comprises 17 residues.

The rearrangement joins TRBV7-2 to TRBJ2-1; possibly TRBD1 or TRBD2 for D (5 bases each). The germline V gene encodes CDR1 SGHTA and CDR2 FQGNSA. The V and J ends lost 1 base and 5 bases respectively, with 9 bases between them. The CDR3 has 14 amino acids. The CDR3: CASSLGRGDNEQFF. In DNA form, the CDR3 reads TGTGCCAGCAGCTTAGGTCGAGGGGACAATGAGCAGTTCTTC.

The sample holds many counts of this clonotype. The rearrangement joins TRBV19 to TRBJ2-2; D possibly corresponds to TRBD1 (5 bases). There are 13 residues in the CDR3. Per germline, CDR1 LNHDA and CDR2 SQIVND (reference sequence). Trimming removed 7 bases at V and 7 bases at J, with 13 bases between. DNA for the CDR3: TGTGCCAGTACCAGGGTGTACGGCGGGGAGCTGTTTTTT. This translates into CASTRVYGGELFF.

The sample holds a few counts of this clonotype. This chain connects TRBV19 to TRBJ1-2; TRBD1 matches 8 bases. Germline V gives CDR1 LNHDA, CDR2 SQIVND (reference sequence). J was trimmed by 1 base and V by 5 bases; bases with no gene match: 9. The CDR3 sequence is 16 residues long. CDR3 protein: CASSSTGAIVNYGYTF. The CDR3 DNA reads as TGTGCCAGTAGTTCGACAGGGGCCATCGTTAACTATGGCTACACCTTC.

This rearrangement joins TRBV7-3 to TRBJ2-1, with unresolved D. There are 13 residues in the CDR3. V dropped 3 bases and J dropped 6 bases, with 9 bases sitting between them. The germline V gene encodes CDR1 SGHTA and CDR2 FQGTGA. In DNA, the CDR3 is TGTGCCAGCAGCTTGGACGACATCAATGAGCAGTTCTTC. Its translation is CASSLDDINEQFF.

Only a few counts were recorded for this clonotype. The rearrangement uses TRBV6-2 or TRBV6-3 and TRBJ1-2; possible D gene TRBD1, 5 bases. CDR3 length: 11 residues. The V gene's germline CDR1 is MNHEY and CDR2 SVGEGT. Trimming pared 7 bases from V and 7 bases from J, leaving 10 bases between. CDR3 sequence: CASMRGLGYTF. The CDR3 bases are TGTGCCAGCATGAGGGGACTTGGCTACACCTTC.

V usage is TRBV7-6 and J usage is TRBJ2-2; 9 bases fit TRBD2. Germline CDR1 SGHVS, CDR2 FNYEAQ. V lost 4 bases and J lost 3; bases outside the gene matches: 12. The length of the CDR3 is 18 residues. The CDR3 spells CASSSVAGDLTYTGELFF. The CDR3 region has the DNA TGTGCCAGCAGCTCCGTAGCGGGGGACCTAACTTACACCGGGGAGCTGTTTTTT.

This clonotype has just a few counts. The CDR3 sequence is CASAAVPDTQYF. CDR3 bases: TGTGCCAGCGCGGCGGTGCCAGATACGCAGTATTTT. The chain carries TRBV6-2 or TRBV6-3 and TRBJ2-3; D is ambiguous. The germline gives CDR1 MNHEY, CDR2 SVGEGT. This CDR3 has 12 residues. Trimming pared 8 bases from V and 4 bases from J, leaving 10 bases between.

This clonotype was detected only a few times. CDR3 protein: CASSLGPMILSYEQYF. The CDR3 region has the DNA TGTGCCAGCAGCTTAGGACCGATGATTCTGTCCTACGAGCAGTACTTC. The chain combines TRBV11-2 with TRBJ2-7; no clear D gene. Looked up from germline, CDR1 is SGHAT and CDR2 is FQNNGV. Trimming took 1 base from V and 1 from J, leaving 14 bases between them. The CDR3 totals 16 residues.

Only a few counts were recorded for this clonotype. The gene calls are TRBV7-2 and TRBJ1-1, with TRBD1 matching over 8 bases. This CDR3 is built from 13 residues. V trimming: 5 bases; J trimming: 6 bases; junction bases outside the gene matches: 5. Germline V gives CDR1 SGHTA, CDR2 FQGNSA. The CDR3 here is CASSRQGRAEAFF. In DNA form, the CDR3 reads TGTGCCAGCAGCCGACAGGGGCGGGCTGAAGCTTTCTTT.

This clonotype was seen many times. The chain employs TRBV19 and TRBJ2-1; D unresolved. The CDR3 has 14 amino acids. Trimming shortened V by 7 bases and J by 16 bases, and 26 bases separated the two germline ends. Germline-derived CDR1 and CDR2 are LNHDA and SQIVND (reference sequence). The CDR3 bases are TGTGCCAGTAATACCCGGCAGGCTCCACATCTAATTTTCTTC. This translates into CASNTRQAPHLIFF. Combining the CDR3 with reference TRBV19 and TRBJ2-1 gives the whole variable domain DGGITQSPKYLFRKEGQNVTLSCEQNLNHDAMYWYRQDPGQGLRLIYYSQIVNDFQKGDIAEGYSVSREKKESFPLTVTSAQKNPTAFYLCASNTRQAPHLIFFGPGTRLTVL.

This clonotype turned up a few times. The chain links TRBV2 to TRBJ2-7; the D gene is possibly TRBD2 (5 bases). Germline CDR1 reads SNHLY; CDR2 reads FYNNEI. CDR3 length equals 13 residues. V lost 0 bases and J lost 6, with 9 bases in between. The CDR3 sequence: CASSEAREAEQYF. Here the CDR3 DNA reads TGTGCCAGCAGTGAAGCGAGGGAAGCCGAGCAGTACTTC.

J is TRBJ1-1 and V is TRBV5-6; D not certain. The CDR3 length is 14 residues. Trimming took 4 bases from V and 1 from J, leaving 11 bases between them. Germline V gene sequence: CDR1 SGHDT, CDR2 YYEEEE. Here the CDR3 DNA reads TGTGCCAGCAGCCCCTTACCCGAGAACACTGAAGCTTTCTTT. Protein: CASSPLPENTEAFF.

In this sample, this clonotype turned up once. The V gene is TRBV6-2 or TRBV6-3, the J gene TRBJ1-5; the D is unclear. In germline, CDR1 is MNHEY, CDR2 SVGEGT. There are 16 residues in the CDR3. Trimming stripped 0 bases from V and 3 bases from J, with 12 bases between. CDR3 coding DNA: TGTGCCAGCAGTTACTCTGGCAGGCGGATCAATCAGCCCCAGCATTTT. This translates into CASSYSGRRINQPQHF.

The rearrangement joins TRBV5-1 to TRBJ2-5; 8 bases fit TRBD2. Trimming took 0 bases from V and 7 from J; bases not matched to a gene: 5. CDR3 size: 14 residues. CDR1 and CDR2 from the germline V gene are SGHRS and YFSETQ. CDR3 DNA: TGCGCCAGCAGCTTGGCCAACGGGGGGGCGACCCAGTACTTC. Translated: CASSLANGGATQYF.